This T cell receptor beta chain was found in a study of blood T cell repertoires in COVID-19. The overall study: T cells, B-cell-depleted T cells, or PBMCs provided the cDNA or gDNA that served as material.

Only in-frame clones appear in the TCRdb table, and some are missing; sequencing was by immunoSEQ multiplex PCR. The data contain around 250,000 clones, approximately 84% of them seen just once; the ten biggest clones take up roughly a sixth. The sample comprised PBMCs or T cells enriched from blood (not recorded which). This clonotype was obtained from a man in his late teens or twenties who had recovered from COVID-19.

The CDR3, as DNA: TGTGCCAGCAGCTCGGACAGGGGAGGTCAGCCCCAGCATTTT. Amino acids: CASSSDRGGQPQHF. This chain joins TRBV11-2 and TRBJ1-5, with TRBD1 identical over 9 bases. V shed 4 bases, J shed 6 bases, and the junction held 4 bases outside the gene matches. Germline lookup yields CDR1 SGHAT and CDR2 FQNNGV. The CDR3 runs 14 residues.